This T cell receptor (beta chain) was identified in a study of T cell clonotyping in hematopoietic cell transplantation. Study-wide context: Pretransplant recipient samples were taken after cytoreduction. Study-wide points: Broader posttransplant TCR repertoire diversity was predicted by graft donor and pretransplant recipient Inverse Simpson Index values. Recipient TCR diversity dropped after transplant; expanded clonotypes rose from day 30 to 180.

Measured with immunoSEQ multiplex PCR; TCRdb has only the in-frame clones, and not every one. Of tens of thousands of clones listed, 65% to 90% are singletons. Trimming pared 1 base from V and 4 bases from J, leaving 13 bases between. This CDR3 comprises 15 residues. CDR1 and CDR2 (germline): SGHTA, FQGNSA. The sample's time point: recipient sample about 28 days before transplant, after cytoreduction. Blood collection times were about day -28 and days 30, 100, 180 posttransplant. On this clone itself: Antigen: not known.

The receptor comes from a man aged 60-69 years with biphenotypic leukemia. Some clones in this sample may be carry-over from other donors' samples. Sequenced here: peripheral blood mononuclear cells, sampled before stem cell transplant. The rearrangement links TRBV7-2 to TRBJ1-2; D is uncertain. The CDR3 region has the DNA TGTGCCAGCAGCTTAGGGGCAGACTCTTTCTATGGCTACACCTTC. This translates into CASSLGADSFYGYTF. The whole variable domain, remainder taken from reference TRBV7-2 and TRBJ1-2, is GAGVSQSPSNKVTEKGKDVELRCDPISGHTALYWYRQSLGQGLEFLIYFQGNSAPDKSGLPSDRFSAERTGGSVSTLTIQRTQQEDSAVYLCASSLGADSFYGYTFGSGTRLTVV.